One T cell receptor (beta chain) is described in this entry. Its antigen is undetermined. Isolation of CD4+ and CD8+ T cells from PBMCs was achieved by sorting. Sequencing used cDNA as its template, made by extracting RNA and reverse transcribing it. Some clones are missing from TCRdb's copy, which holds only in-frame ones; the method was immunoSEQ multiplex PCR. The sample has roughly 200,000 clones; approximately 53% are singletons. The data are from a study of CD8+ T cells in alopecia areata. Trimming stripped 5 bases from V and 10 bases from J, with 15 bases between. CDR3 length: 14 amino acids. Germline V gene sequence: CDR1 MNHEY, CDR2 SMNVEV (reference sequence). The study's findings and limits: An increase in clonality over normal scalp was evident in lesional scalp, especially alopecia totalis/universalis. Scalp sample data also include resident alphabeta T cells from normal skin. Whereas mice showed it more clearly, TCR sharing across patients was murkier, possibly because of HLA.

This sequence joins TRBV27 and TRBJ1-6, with unresolved D. Sequencing was performed on CD8+ T cells sorted from blood. This clonotype was obtained from a human donor in good health. The CDR3 protein is CASSPGGPISPLHF. CDR3 in DNA: TGTGCCAGCAGTCCCGGCGGGCCCATCTCACCCCTCCACTTT.